The 24 T cell receptor beta chains given below trace back to one sample, sequenced in a study of blood T cell repertoires in COVID-19. The repertoire was sequenced with immunoSEQ multiplex PCR; TCRdb's copy has only in-frame clones and lacks some. The table lists under 250,000 clones, about 90% of them singletons. Sequenced material: peripheral blood. The receptors come from a man in his sixties with COVID-19, enrolled during active disease.

The V gene is TRBV11-2, the J gene TRBJ1-6; 7 nucleotides agree with TRBD1. The CDR3 spans 17 residues. CDR1 SGHAT and CDR2 FQNNGV come from the germline V gene. V lost 5 bases to trimming and J lost 9 bases; unmatched junction nucleotides: 16. DNA of the CDR3: TGTGCCAGCAGCCCCTACGGACAGGCGAGACCACCTTCACCCCTCCACTTT. Translating it yields CASSPYGQARPPSPLHF.

V is TRBV10-1 and J is TRBJ2-1, with D perhaps TRBD2 (6 bases). Germline V gene lookup returns CDR1 WNHNN and CDR2 SYGVQD (reference sequence). The CDR3 runs to 15 residues. Trimming cost V 2 bases and J 1 base, with 9 bases left between them. The CDR3 nucleotides read TGCGCCAGCAGTGAGAACGGGGGTTCCTACAATGAGCAGTTCTTC. The encoded protein is CASSENGGSYNEQFF.

The chain couples TRBV6-2 or TRBV6-3 to TRBJ2-7; 11 bases are shared with TRBD2. The CDR3 has 15 residues. Per germline, CDR1 MNHEY and CDR2 SVGEGT. Unmatched junction bases numbered 10, after V lost 6 bases and J lost 6 bases. CDR3 sequence reads: CASSYTSGSGSEQYF. The CDR3 DNA reads as TGTGCCAGCAGCTATACTAGCGGGAGTGGGAGCGAGCAGTACTTC.

J is TRBJ2-2 and V is TRBV28; no clear D. Germline CDR1 and CDR2: MDHEN and SYDVKM. The CDR3 loop spans 17 amino acids. V was pared by 5 bases and J by 4 bases, with 20 bases between. The CDR3 DNA follows: TGTGCCAGCAGTCCCCGCGTATCGGTACTGTCCACCGGGGAGCTGTTTTTT. This gives the protein CASSPRVSVLSTGELFF.

This chain joins TRBV14 and TRBJ1-4; no clear D. This CDR3 is built from 14 residues. V was shortened by 8 bases and J by 5 bases, with 15 bases between the two germline ends. Germline V gives CDR1 SGHDN, CDR2 FVKESK. CDR3 protein: CASLNQARNEKLFF. CDR3 nucleotide sequence: TGTGCCAGCCTAAACCAGGCCCGGAATGAAAAACTGTTTTTT.

The J gene is TRBJ1-3, the V gene TRBV2, with 7 bases lining up with TRBD1. CDR1 and CDR2 from the germline V gene are SNHLY and FYNNEI. The V gene end was trimmed by 10 bases and the J gene end by 4 bases; junction bases not matched to a gene: 10. The CDR3 extends over 14 amino acids. CDR3: CAKRQGRAGNTIYF. CDR3 in DNA: TGTGCCAAACGACAGGGTCGGGCCGGAAACACCATATATTTT.

The chain recombines TRBV4-2 with TRBJ2-1, with TRBD1 identical over 8 bases. Germline V lookup: CDR1 LGHNA, CDR2 YNFKEQ. V lost 3 bases to trimming and J lost 4 bases; unmatched junction nucleotides: 14. CDR3 length: 18 amino acids. CDR3 in amino acids: CASSQQTGANLGYNEQFF. In nucleotides, the CDR3 is TGTGCCAGCAGCCAGCAGACAGGGGCCAACCTCGGATACAATGAGCAGTTCTTC.

The chain links TRBV24-1 to TRBJ2-2; tentatively, D is TRBD1 (6 bases). Trimming took 4 bases from V and 2 from J, leaving 13 bases between them. This CDR3 comprises 16 residues. Per germline, CDR1 KGHDR and CDR2 SFDVKD. CDR3 in amino acids: CATSDRGTSNTGELFF. Written as DNA, the CDR3 is TGTGCCACCAGTGACCGTGGGACATCAAACACCGGGGAGCTGTTTTTT.

The rearrangement uses TRBV19 and TRBJ1-2; 11 bases align to TRBD1. This CDR3 region has 15 residues. CDR1 LNHDA and CDR2 SQIVND come from the germline V gene (reference sequence). Trimming removed 5 bases from V and 0 bases from J; junction bases left unmatched: 2. CDR3 loop: CASSLGQGANYGYTF. The CDR3 DNA sequence: TGTGCCAGTAGTCTGGGACAGGGGGCTAACTATGGCTACACCTTC.

The chain combines TRBV6-1 with TRBJ2-3; D perhaps matches TRBD2 (6 bases). Deletions cut 3 bases from V and 0 bases from J, with 16 bases between. The CDR3 spans 17 residues. Germline V CDR1 and CDR2: MNHNS, SASEGT. The CDR3 sequence is CASSDTVGGLSTDTQYF. DNA of the CDR3: TGTGCCAGCAGTGATACTGTCGGGGGACTTAGCACAGATACGCAGTATTTT.

V is TRBV5-1 and J is TRBJ2-3; TRBD2 matches 9 bases. Germline values: CDR1 SGHRS, CDR2 YFSETQ. The CDR3 length is 16 residues. Losses at the gene ends were 0 bases for V and 4 bases for J; bases not matched to a gene: 6. The CDR3 is CASSLDGGGAPDTQYF. For the CDR3, the DNA is TGCGCCAGCAGCTTGGATGGCGGGGGGGCCCCAGATACGCAGTATTTT.

The CDR3, as DNA: TGTGCCAGTAGTCCCCGGACAGCGAGCAATCAGCCCCAGCATTTT. It specifies CASSPRTASNQPQHF. This chain links TRBV19 with TRBJ1-5; a possible D gene is TRBD1 (6 bases). The CDR3 length is 15 residues. Trimming removed 5 bases from V and 1 base from J, with 12 bases in between. Germline V gene data show CDR1 as LNHDA and CDR2 as SQIVND (reference sequence).

The V gene is TRBV4-1, the J gene TRBJ2-7; 8 positions match TRBD2. This CDR3 comprises 16 residues. From germline, CDR1 is MGHRA and CDR2 YSYEKL. After removal of 4 bases from V and 2 bases from J, the junction contained 10 bases not matched to a gene. In nucleotides, the CDR3 is TGCGCCAGCAGCCCCCTCCTGCGGGAGGCCACCTACGAGCAGTACTTC. Amino acids: CASSPLLREATYEQYF.

This clone showed up just a few times. This chain connects TRBV19 to TRBJ1-4, with TRBD1 as a possible D gene (5 bases). The CDR3 extends over 14 amino acids. V was clipped by 6 bases and J by 7 bases, with 15 bases between them. Germline V gives CDR1 LNHDA, CDR2 SQIVND (reference sequence). This CDR3 reads CASRNPGTLEKLFF. CDR3 coding DNA: TGTGCCAGTAGAAACCCCGGGACTCTTGAAAAACTGTTTTTT.

The chain has TRBV28 and TRBJ2-4; 9 bases map to TRBD2. The germline V gene has CDR1 MDHEN and CDR2 SYDVKM. This CDR3 has 15 amino acids. After removal of 4 bases from V and 6 bases from J, the junction contained 7 bases not matched to a gene. Here the CDR3 DNA reads TGTGCCAGCAGTTCGTTGGAACTAGCGGGAAACATTCAGTACTTC. It yields the protein CASSSLELAGNIQYF.

The chain recombines TRBV11-3 with TRBJ1-1, with 8 nucleotides matching TRBD1. J gave up 1 base and V 4 bases, and 5 bases lay outside the gene matches. The CDR3 consists of 15 residues. Germline CDR1 and CDR2: SGHNT and YENEEA. The chain's CDR3 is CASSSTGTGNTEAFF. The CDR3 DNA sequence: TGTGCCAGCAGCTCCACCGGGACAGGGAACACTGAAGCTTTCTTT.

The J gene is TRBJ1-3, the V gene TRBV27; TRBD1 agrees at 7 bases. The germline gives CDR1 MNHEY, CDR2 SMNVEV (reference sequence). The CDR3 is 15 amino acids. Losses at the gene ends were 6 bases for V and 0 bases for J; bases not matched to a gene: 5. CDR3 sequence (DNA): TGTGCCAGCAGAAAGTCAGGGGGCTCTGGAAACACCATATATTTT. Its protein is CASRKSGGSGNTIYF.

The chain recombines TRBV2 with TRBJ1-5, with D unclear. The germline V gene has CDR1 SNHLY and CDR2 FYNNEI. There are 15 residues in the CDR3. The V end was cut by 7 bases, the J end by 0 bases, with 13 bases between. In DNA form, the CDR3 reads TGTGCCAGCACTTCAGGAACTTATAGCAATCAGCCCCAGCATTTT. Protein sequence: CASTSGTYSNQPQHF.

This clone appeared a few times. The chain uses TRBV7-2 and TRBJ2-7, with D perhaps TRBD2 (5 bases). CDR1 and CDR2 from the germline V gene are SGHTA and FQGNSA. Trimming cost V 1 base and J 2 bases, with 9 bases left between them. This CDR3 region has 14 residues. The CDR3 spells CASSLELATYEQYF. The CDR3 region has the DNA TGTGCCAGCAGCTTAGAGCTAGCAACCTACGAGCAGTACTTC.

The J gene is TRBJ2-2, the V gene TRBV6-5, with a weak D call TRBD1 (6 bases). V lost 2 bases, J lost 1 base, and 11 bases lay in between. The CDR3 totals 16 residues. Germline V gene lookup returns CDR1 MNHEY and CDR2 SVGAGI. CDR3: CASSYEGHLNTGELFF. As DNA, the CDR3 is TGTGCCAGCAGTTACGAGGGACACCTGAACACCGGGGAGCTGTTTTTT.

This clone occurred once. The chain employs TRBV7-6 and TRBJ1-4, with TRBD1 as a possible D gene (6 bases). The V gene's germline CDR1 is SGHVS and CDR2 FNYEAQ. There are 16 residues in the CDR3. Trimming shortened V by 4 bases and J by 5 bases, and 17 bases separated the two germline ends. The CDR3 sequence is CASSSRTGTRNEKLFF. The CDR3 bases are TGTGCCAGCAGCTCTCGGACCGGGACAAGGAATGAAAAACTGTTTTTT.

This chain joins TRBV7-9 and TRBJ2-1, with 10 bases matching TRBD2. The length of the CDR3 is 16 residues. V trimming: 3 bases; J trimming: 7 bases; junction bases outside the gene matches: 9. Germline loops: CDR1 SEHNR, CDR2 FQNEAQ (reference sequence). CDR3 in DNA: TGTGCCAGCAGCTTCACCCTAGCGGGGGTCTGGAATGAGCAGTTCTTC. Translated: CASSFTLAGVWNEQFF.

The chain combines TRBV18 with TRBJ2-7; D uncertain. Germline lookup yields CDR1 KGHSH and CDR2 LQKENI. Trimming left V 2 bases short and J 2 bases short, with 13 bases between. This CDR3 is built from 15 residues. The CDR3 nucleotides read TGTGCCAGCTCACCATATGGGCAAGCAGCCTACGAGCAGTACTTC. This encodes CASSPYGQAAYEQYF.

This rearrangement joins TRBV11-3 to TRBJ1-2; D gene uncertain. CDR1 is SGHNT, CDR2 YENEEA, per germline. The length of the CDR3 is 13 residues. V lost 3 bases and J 8 bases, leaving 13 bases between the germline ends. The CDR3 sequence is CASSFMSRRGYTF. In DNA form, the CDR3 reads TGTGCCAGCAGCTTTATGTCCCGGCGGGGCTACACCTTC.